This passage covers 14 T cell receptor beta chains from one sample sequenced in a study of blood T cell repertoires in COVID-19. TCRdb keeps only in-frame clones here, not all; method: immunoSEQ multiplex PCR. The sample records some 290,000 clones, around four fifths being singletons. The sample taken for sequencing was peripheral blood. These receptors were taken from a man in his 60s who had recovered from COVID-19.

The chain uses TRBV5-6 and TRBJ1-1; 9 bases agree with TRBD1. The CDR3 is made up of 14 amino acids. Germline V CDR1 and CDR2: SGHDT, YYEEEE. The J segment lost 5 bases and the V segment lost 3 bases, leaving 5 bases of the junction unmatched. The CDR3 protein is CASSSRDRVTEAFF. The CDR3 DNA reads TGTGCCAGCAGCTCCCGGGACAGGGTGACTGAAGCTTTCTTT.

The chain carries TRBV2 and TRBJ1-6; no definite D call. Trimming left V 5 bases short and J 14 bases short, with 10 bases between. Per germline, CDR1 SNHLY and CDR2 FYNNEI. The CDR3 runs 11 residues. CDR3 region: CASSMDGALHF. DNA for the CDR3: TGTGCCAGCAGTATGGACGGGGCCCTCCACTTT.

This rearrangement joins TRBV4-1 to TRBJ1-2, with D possibly TRBD1 on 6 matching bases. The CDR3 has 14 residues. Germline loops: CDR1 MGHRA, CDR2 YSYEKL. V lost 1 base, J lost 3 bases, and 9 bases lay in between. This chain's CDR3 is CASSQAGVDYGYTF. DNA of the CDR3: TGCGCCAGCAGCCAAGCAGGGGTAGACTATGGCTACACCTTC.

V and J are TRBV5-1 and TRBJ2-3; TRBD2 matches 8 bases. This CDR3 is built from 15 residues. With V trimmed by 7 bases and J by 2 bases, 9 bases remained unmatched. Germline-derived CDR1 and CDR2 are SGHRS and YFSETQ. This chain's CDR3 is CASVQTSGTTDTQYF. CDR3 sequence (DNA): TGCGCCAGCGTCCAAACTAGCGGCACCACAGATACGCAGTATTTT.

This rearrangement joins TRBV6-5 to TRBJ1-2; D might be TRBD1 (5 bases). V was pared by 10 bases and J by 2 bases, with 20 bases between. CDR1 is MNHEY and CDR2 is SVGAGI in the germline V gene. The length of the CDR3 is 15 residues. The CDR3 region is CATNQGQYLNYGYTF. The CDR3 nucleotides read TGTGCCACCAACCAGGGCCAATATCTCAACTATGGCTACACCTTC.

The chain recombines TRBV18 with TRBJ2-4; 9 bases are a match to TRBD1. Germline values: CDR1 KGHSH, CDR2 LQKENI. V was pared by 4 bases and J by 4 bases, with 8 bases of the junction left unmatched. There are 16 residues in the CDR3. CDR3 sequence: CASSRLQGARKNIQYF. The CDR3, as DNA: TGTGCCAGCTCACGCCTACAGGGGGCCAGAAAAAACATTCAGTACTTC.

The table lists this clone with a count of one. The J gene is TRBJ2-5, the V gene TRBV5-4, with 7 positions matching TRBD1. The CDR3 is 16 amino acids. J was trimmed by 2 bases and V by 0 bases; bases with no gene match: 7. Germline V gives CDR1 SGHNT, CDR2 YYREEE (reference sequence). The CDR3, as DNA: TGTGCCAGCAGCTTGGCGAGGAGGACAGGACAAGAGACCCAGTACTTC. Translated: CASSLARRTGQETQYF.

The gene calls are TRBV28 and TRBJ2-3; tentative D call: TRBD2 (6 bases). There are 13 residues in the CDR3. Germline CDR1 and CDR2: MDHEN and SYDVKM. V dropped 4 bases and J dropped 14 bases, with 19 bases sitting between them. CDR3 coding DNA: TGTGCCAGCAGTTCCCTAGGTAGGGACTCATCGTATTTT. Translation: CASSSLGRDSSYF.

V and J are TRBV6-9 and TRBJ1-6; D is unclear. Trimming stripped 1 base from V and 5 bases from J, with 9 bases between. Germline CDR1 MNHGY, CDR2 SVAAGI. The CDR3 loop spans 15 amino acids. The CDR3 DNA reads TGTGCCAGCAGTTATTGCGGCCTCCATAATTCACCCCTCCACTTT. Translated: CASSYCGLHNSPLHF.

The V and J genes are TRBV6-6 and TRBJ1-2; 8 nucleotides align to TRBD1. This CDR3 is built from 14 residues. Losses at the gene ends were 2 bases for V and 11 bases for J; bases not matched to a gene: 10. CDR1 and CDR2 from the germline V gene are MNHNY and SVGAGI (reference sequence). DNA of the CDR3: TGTGCCAGCAGTTACAGTACGAGACAGGGGACGTACACCTTC. Amino acids: CASSYSTRQGTYTF.

This chain connects TRBV18 to TRBJ2-3, with 12 bases fitting TRBD2. There are 16 residues in the CDR3. J gave up 4 bases and V 3 bases, and 5 bases lay outside the gene matches. CDR1 and CDR2 from the germline V gene are KGHSH and LQKENI. The CDR3 loop is CASSPTSGSPSDTQYF. DNA for the CDR3: TGTGCCAGCTCACCGACTAGCGGGAGCCCCTCAGATACGCAGTATTTT.

The CDR3 DNA reads TGTGCCAGCAGCCAATCAGGCGGGAGCGCAGATACGCAGTATTTT. This encodes CASSQSGGSADTQYF. The chain carries TRBV3-1 (or the pseudogene TRBV3-2) and TRBJ2-3; 7 bases fit TRBD2. The germline gives CDR1 LGHDT, CDR2 YNNKEL (reference sequence). There are 15 residues in the CDR3. The trim removed 2 bases at V and 4 bases at J, leaving 6 bases unmatched.

V is TRBV3-1 (or the pseudogene TRBV3-2) and J is TRBJ1-6; TRBD1 matches at 9 bases. Germline CDR1 reads LGHDT; CDR2 reads YNNKEL (reference sequence). This CDR3 spans 15 amino acids. V was pared by 3 bases and J by 9 bases, with 6 bases of the junction left unmatched. CDR3 region: CASSQKGTGSSPLHF. CDR3 nucleotide sequence: TGTGCCAGCAGCCAGAAGGGGACAGGGAGTTCACCCCTCCACTTT.

This chain uses TRBV11-2 with TRBJ2-7; D is possibly TRBD1 (6 bases). The V gene's germline CDR1 is SGHAT and CDR2 FQNNGV. CDR3 length: 14 residues. Trimming took off 5 bases at V and 1 base at J, with 12 bases between the two ends. The chain's CDR3 is CASSARTASYEQYF. CDR3 nucleotides: TGTGCCAGCAGCGCTCGGACAGCATCCTACGAGCAGTACTTC.